This TCR beta chain was identified during a study of blood T cells in healthy people across ages (dated by TCRdb to 2014 to 2015). At the level of the whole study: In model experiments, roughly one uniquely barcoded TCR beta cDNA molecule per two T cells was captured by template switching. Age-related changes in TCR beta repertoire diversity were measured in the study by deep sequencing normalized with unique cDNA molecular identifiers. Four age groups were formed from the donors: young (average approximately 16 years), middle-aged (approximately 41), aged (around 68) and long-lived (approximately 80). Two additional independent replicas of 1 million unique cDNA reads from the same blood draw were analyzed for two donors (one aged 18 to 30 and one aged 80 or older). Paper-wide results and their limitations: As age increased, observed TCR beta diversity per million T cells dropped in a roughly linear way, and a significant reduction was already evident by age roughly 36. Estimates of total diversity from one million sequenced T cells were regarded as lower bounds and underestimates. A strong correlation was found between observed TCR beta diversity and the percentage of naive T cells measured by flow cytometry. The CMV infection status of donors was not known, potentially confounding age-related changes in expanded clonotypes. Bulk unsorted PBMC profiling prevented conclusive comparison of naive and antigen-experienced compartments. Compared with the aged group, the long-lived group had more naive CD4+ T cells, fewer expanded clones and increased TCR diversity, a pattern suggesting age selection.

The donors were some 36 Caucasian individuals from Russia, aged 6 to 90 years, who were systemically healthy. Each donor gave ten milliliters of peripheral blood, collected into EDTA-treated Vacutainer tubes. PBMCs were isolated by Ficoll-Paque density-gradient centrifugation, with at least 7 million obtained per sample. Total RNA, at least 6 micrograms per sample, was extracted from PBMCs with Trizol reagent. Naive CD45RAhigh/CD27high T cell percentages were measured by flow cytometry on a PBMC aliquot from every donor. As regards this clonotype: It has no known antigen specificity. No per-base quality is available; no much larger clone lies one base away.

The method was 5' RACE. The run used an Illumina HiSeq 2500. A second 7 to 11 cycle PCR used a sample-barcoded 5' primer and a J-beta primer mix. Each TCR beta cDNA molecule received a unique molecular identifier from a template-switch 5' adaptor carrying 12 random nucleotides. Each sample yielded at least 3 million CDR3-containing paired-end reads. First-strand cDNA was synthesized from all RNA with the Mint cDNA synthesis kit, primed by a TRBC-specific oligonucleotide. Following uracil-DNA glycosylase treatment, all cDNA underwent a first 18-cycle PCR with the universal primers M1SS and BC2_uni_R. For the original study's pipeline: Each sample was normalized by randomly selecting 1 million high-quality reads, each carrying a distinct molecular identifier. Reads sharing molecular identifiers were discarded rather than binned into consensus sequences. MiTCR, run with a Q25 quality threshold and the strictest error-elimination algorithm, handled CDR3 identification, clonotype clustering and error correction. A nonparametric unseen species model with Euler transformation was used to estimate lower-bound total TCR beta diversity. Using fastp at Q25 and MiXCR, TCRdb reprocessed the public reads and kept productive beta chains. Here each entry gathers all rows of one CDR3 protein and keeps the most common genes and DNA. What appears here as the V and J calls and clone size reflects TCRdb's work, not the paper's. Across this sample there are some 760,000 distinct CDR3 sequences, with roughly 25% seen only once. The ten top clones hold 9% to 9.5% of the sample.

V is shortened by 5 bases, J by 6 bases, and the region joining them spans 17 bases. Via the germline V gene, CDR1 is LGHNT and CDR2 FRNRAP. The CDR3, from cysteine to phenylalanine, totals 15 residues. Just CDR3 DNA is preserved here, 45 bases in frame from base 1. The data were also submitted as part of a second study, on T cells of mothers and their children. As noted in the second study: Nine systemically healthy Caucasian individuals, comprising three mothers and their six children, were included as donors. cDNA synthesis used all of the extracted RNA, with approximately 1.6 ug of RNA in each 15 ul reaction. In the second PCR, the M1S primer added sample barcodes and 2-4 random nucleotides. Over 9 million TCR beta CDR3 reads came from each mother, compared with around 3 million reads from each child. TCR recombination output is similarly shaped by thymic selection in related and unrelated pairs, with a minor effect exerted by inherited differences. Normalized repertoire overlap was always found to be slightly, but never significantly, higher in related mother-child pairs than in unrelated mother-child pairs. Persistent microchimeric T cell clones were not detected, at a sensitivity of approximately 100 clones per million clonotypes. In the study, deep NGS was used to compare the TCR beta repertoires of mothers and children, and features distinguishing related mother-child pairs from unrelated individuals were sought. The mean age was 40 +/- 4 years for the mothers and approximately 11 +/- 4 years for the children. After adapter ligation was performed with NEBNext reagents, the libraries were sequenced on an Illumina HiSeq 2000 with 100+100 nt paired-end reads. To prevent cross-contamination, the mother and child libraries were prepared one month apart and sequenced in separate runs. Each donor had between about 450,000 and 2,100,000 distinct TCR beta clonotypes identified. Naive TCR beta clonotypes were estimated from low-frequency clonotypes matched to each donor's FACS-determined naive share, without sorting.

The rearranged segments are TRBV12-5 and TRBJ1-5; no D segment can be confidently identified. The clonotype originates from a boy aged 5 to 17 in good health. Specimen: blood. In nucleotide form, the sequence is TGTGCTAGTGGTCTTGGACGCAAAAACGGTCAGCCCCAGCATTTT. Translated, this gives CASGLGRKNGQPQHF.